The 15 T cell receptor beta chains given below trace back to one sample, sequenced in a study of blood T cell repertoires in COVID-19. Sequencing was performed with immunoSEQ multiplex PCR; in TCRdb, only in-frame clones are kept and a portion is missing. The top ten clones hold roughly 8.4% of a sample with about 58,000 clones, approximately 90% of them seen once. The sequencing sample was made of peripheral blood. Receptor source: a woman in her 70s with active COVID-19.

V usage is TRBV6-6 and J usage is TRBJ2-5; a weak D match, TRBD1 (7 bases). Trimming took off 6 bases at V and 5 bases at J, with 22 bases between the two ends. The germline V gene encodes CDR1 MNHNY and CDR2 SVGAGI (reference sequence). The CDR3 has 16 amino acids. The CDR3 coding sequence is TGTGCCAGCAGCTTCCGGGACAGCACACGGGGGGAGACCCAGTACTTC. Encoded protein: CASSFRDSTRGETQYF.

The chain employs TRBV6-1 and TRBJ2-7, with 8 nucleotides matching TRBD1. Germline-derived CDR1 and CDR2 are MNHNS and SASEGT. The CDR3 consists of 14 residues. J was trimmed by 5 bases and V by 2 bases; bases with no gene match: 5. CDR3 sequence (DNA): TGTGCCAGCAGTGAAACCAGGGGGCTTAACGAGCAGTACTTC. The encoded protein is CASSETRGLNEQYF.

The chain employs TRBV2 and TRBJ1-1; possibly TRBD1 for D (5 bases). Germline lookup yields CDR1 SNHLY and CDR2 FYNNEI. Trimming pared 1 base from V and 6 bases from J, leaving 12 bases between. The CDR3 length is 14 residues. Here the CDR3 reads CASSEVGADAEAFF. The CDR3 DNA follows: TGTGCCAGCAGTGAAGTTGGGGCTGACGCTGAAGCTTTCTTT.

V gene TRBV5-1 combines with J gene TRBJ2-3, with 8 positions matching TRBD2. Germline values: CDR1 SGHRS, CDR2 YFSETQ. With V trimmed by 2 bases and J by 1 base, 3 bases remained unmatched. The CDR3 length is 15 residues. CDR3 DNA: TGCGCCAGCAGCTTACCGGGAGGGGGCACAGATACGCAGTATTTT. Translation: CASSLPGGGTDTQYF.

The chain combines TRBV28 with TRBJ2-7; 8 bases line up with TRBD2. The germline CDR1 and CDR2 sequences are MDHEN and SYDVKM. The CDR3 is 16 amino acids. The trim removed 5 bases at V and 5 bases at J, leaving 14 bases unmatched. CDR3: CASSGDVSGRVHEQYF. CDR3 nucleotide sequence: TGTGCCAGCAGTGGGGACGTCTCCGGGAGGGTCCACGAGCAGTACTTC.

The chain links TRBV18 to TRBJ2-5, with 11 bases fitting TRBD1. Germline CDR1 reads KGHSH; CDR2 reads LQKENI. With V trimmed by 5 bases and J by 4 bases, 9 bases remained unmatched. The CDR3 runs to 16 residues. CDR3 loop: CASSFMTGTGGETQYF. The CDR3 DNA reads as TGTGCCAGCTCATTCATGACCGGGACAGGGGGAGAGACCCAGTACTTC.

The sample holds one count of this clone. V and J are TRBV5-1 and TRBJ2-7, with TRBD2 as a possible D gene (5 bases). Germline V lookup: CDR1 SGHRS, CDR2 YFSETQ. Trimming shortened V by 4 bases and J by 0 bases, and 11 bases separated the two germline ends. There are 14 residues in the CDR3. In DNA form, the CDR3 reads TGCGCCAGCAGCCCTAGCCTCAACTCCTACGAGCAGTACTTC. As protein: CASSPSLNSYEQYF. Variable domain in full (rest from reference TRBV5-1 and TRBJ2-7): KAGVTQTPRYLIKTRGQQVTLSCSPISGHRSVSWYQQTPGQGLQFLFEYFSETQRNKGNFPGRFSGRQFSNSRSEMNVSTLELGDSALYLCASSPSLNSYEQYFGPGTRLTVT.

V is TRBV28 and J is TRBJ2-1, with 8 positions matching TRBD1. This CDR3 region has 17 residues. Germline V lookup: CDR1 MDHEN, CDR2 SYDVKM. With V trimmed by 3 bases and J by 8 bases, 15 bases remained unmatched. CDR3 residues: CASSLGIKSGQVYEQFF. In DNA, the CDR3 is TGTGCCAGCAGTTTGGGAATCAAGTCGGGACAGGTATATGAGCAGTTCTTC.

This clone was counted a single time. The chain couples TRBV5-1 to TRBJ2-3; a weak D match, TRBD2 (6 bases). This CDR3 is built from 15 residues. Trimming took 3 bases from V and 0 from J, leaving 11 bases between them. Germline V gene lookup returns CDR1 SGHRS and CDR2 YFSETQ. CDR3 DNA: TGCGCCAGCAGCTCGTCTAGCGCCAGCACAGATACGCAGTATTTT. It specifies CASSSSSASTDTQYF.

The chain is built from TRBV5-1 and TRBJ2-5; TRBD1 is a possible D gene (5 bases). Germline V lookup: CDR1 SGHRS, CDR2 YFSETQ. Trimming removed 4 bases from V and 5 bases from J, with 18 bases in between. The CDR3 extends over 15 amino acids. The DNA for the CDR3 is TGCGCCAGCAGCCCGCCTCAGGGTATAGGCGAGACCCAGTACTTC. Amino acid sequence: CASSPPQGIGETQYF. The full variable domain, with the rest looked up from reference TRBV5-1 and TRBJ2-5, is KAGVTQTPRYLIKTRGQQVTLSCSPISGHRSVSWYQQTPGQGLQFLFEYFSETQRNKGNFPGRFSGRQFSNSRSEMNVSTLELGDSALYLCASSPPQGIGETQYFGPGTRLLVL.

CDR3 protein: CATSEGDRGLSGYTF. In nucleotides, the CDR3 is TGTGCCACCAGTGAAGGGGACAGGGGGCTCTCTGGCTACACCTTC. The genes are TRBV24-1 and TRBJ1-2; 12 nucleotides align to TRBD1. The ends lost 4 bases at V and 7 bases at J; junction bases unmatched: 6. Germline V gene lookup returns CDR1 KGHDR and CDR2 SFDVKD. This CDR3 contains 15 residues.

The chain uses TRBV29-1 and TRBJ2-7, with D possibly being TRBD1 (5 bases). The CDR3 consists of 11 residues. Trimming shortened V by 4 bases and J by 4 bases, and 8 bases separated the two germline ends. CDR1 SQVTM and CDR2 ANQGSEA come from the germline V gene. CDR3 in DNA: TGCAGCGTTGTTAGGGGATACGAGCAGTACTTC. Its protein product is CSVVRGYEQYF.

The V and J genes are TRBV5-1 and TRBJ2-6; 7 bases agree with TRBD2. Germline-derived CDR1 and CDR2 are SGHRS and YFSETQ. The CDR3 is 16 amino acids. The J segment lost 0 bases and the V segment lost 8 bases, leaving 8 bases of the junction unmatched. The CDR3 DNA sequence: TGCGCCAGTACTGGTAGCGGGTTCTCTGGGGCCAACGTCCTGACTTTC. Translation: CASTGSGFSGANVLTF.

V usage is TRBV5-6 and J usage is TRBJ2-7, with 16 bases that match TRBD2. The germline V gene encodes CDR1 SGHDT and CDR2 YYEEEE. The CDR3 is 17 amino acids. Trimming at V came to 3 bases and at J to 4 bases, leaving 7 bases not matched to a gene. CDR3 nucleotides: TGTGCCAGCAGCTCGGGACTAGCGGGGGGGATTAGGTACGAGCAGTACTTC. Translated: CASSSGLAGGIRYEQYF. Full variable domain (outside the CDR3, taken from reference TRBV5-6 and TRBJ2-7): DAGVTQSPTHLIKTRGQQVTLRCSPKSGHDTVSWYQQALGQGPQFIFQYYEEEERQRGNFPDRFSGHQFPNYSSELNVNALLLGDSALYLCASSSGLAGGIRYEQYFGPGTRLTVT.

The CDR3 nucleotides are TGTGCCAGCAGCGAGGGACTGGGACCCTACGAGCAGTACTTC. As protein: CASSEGLGPYEQYF. V and J are TRBV9 and TRBJ2-7, with D tentatively TRBD2 (6 bases). Germline values: CDR1 SGDLS, CDR2 YYNGEE. Trimming took 3 bases from V and 2 from J, leaving 12 bases between them. CDR3 size: 14 residues.